This T cell receptor (beta chain) was sequenced during a study of a mutant IDH1 vaccine in newly diagnosed glioma. Profiled with immunoSEQ multiplex PCR; TCRdb holds only in-frame clones, not every one. The sample lists nearly 70,000 clones, approximately 79% occurring once. Time point reported: baseline, week 1 (first vaccination visit). The treatment is: pre-vaccination baseline after standard-of-care therapy. Patients carried new grade 3 or 4 IDH1-mutant astrocytomas lacking nuclear ATRX. The TCR sequence derives from a man in his forties or fifties with glioma. The sequencing here drew on PBMCs, taken from a glioma patient treated with radiotherapy, temozolomide or both.

CDR3: CASSFWLAGVSQETQYF. The CDR3 region has the DNA TGTGCCAGCAGCTTTTGGCTAGCGGGGGTCTCCCAAGAGACCCAGTACTTC. The V call is TRBV13, the J call TRBJ2-5, with 10 bases identical to TRBD2. The CDR3 sequence is 17 residues long. Germline assignment: CDR1 PRHDT and CDR2 FYEKMQ (reference sequence). J lost 1 base, V lost 3 bases, and 8 bases had no gene match.